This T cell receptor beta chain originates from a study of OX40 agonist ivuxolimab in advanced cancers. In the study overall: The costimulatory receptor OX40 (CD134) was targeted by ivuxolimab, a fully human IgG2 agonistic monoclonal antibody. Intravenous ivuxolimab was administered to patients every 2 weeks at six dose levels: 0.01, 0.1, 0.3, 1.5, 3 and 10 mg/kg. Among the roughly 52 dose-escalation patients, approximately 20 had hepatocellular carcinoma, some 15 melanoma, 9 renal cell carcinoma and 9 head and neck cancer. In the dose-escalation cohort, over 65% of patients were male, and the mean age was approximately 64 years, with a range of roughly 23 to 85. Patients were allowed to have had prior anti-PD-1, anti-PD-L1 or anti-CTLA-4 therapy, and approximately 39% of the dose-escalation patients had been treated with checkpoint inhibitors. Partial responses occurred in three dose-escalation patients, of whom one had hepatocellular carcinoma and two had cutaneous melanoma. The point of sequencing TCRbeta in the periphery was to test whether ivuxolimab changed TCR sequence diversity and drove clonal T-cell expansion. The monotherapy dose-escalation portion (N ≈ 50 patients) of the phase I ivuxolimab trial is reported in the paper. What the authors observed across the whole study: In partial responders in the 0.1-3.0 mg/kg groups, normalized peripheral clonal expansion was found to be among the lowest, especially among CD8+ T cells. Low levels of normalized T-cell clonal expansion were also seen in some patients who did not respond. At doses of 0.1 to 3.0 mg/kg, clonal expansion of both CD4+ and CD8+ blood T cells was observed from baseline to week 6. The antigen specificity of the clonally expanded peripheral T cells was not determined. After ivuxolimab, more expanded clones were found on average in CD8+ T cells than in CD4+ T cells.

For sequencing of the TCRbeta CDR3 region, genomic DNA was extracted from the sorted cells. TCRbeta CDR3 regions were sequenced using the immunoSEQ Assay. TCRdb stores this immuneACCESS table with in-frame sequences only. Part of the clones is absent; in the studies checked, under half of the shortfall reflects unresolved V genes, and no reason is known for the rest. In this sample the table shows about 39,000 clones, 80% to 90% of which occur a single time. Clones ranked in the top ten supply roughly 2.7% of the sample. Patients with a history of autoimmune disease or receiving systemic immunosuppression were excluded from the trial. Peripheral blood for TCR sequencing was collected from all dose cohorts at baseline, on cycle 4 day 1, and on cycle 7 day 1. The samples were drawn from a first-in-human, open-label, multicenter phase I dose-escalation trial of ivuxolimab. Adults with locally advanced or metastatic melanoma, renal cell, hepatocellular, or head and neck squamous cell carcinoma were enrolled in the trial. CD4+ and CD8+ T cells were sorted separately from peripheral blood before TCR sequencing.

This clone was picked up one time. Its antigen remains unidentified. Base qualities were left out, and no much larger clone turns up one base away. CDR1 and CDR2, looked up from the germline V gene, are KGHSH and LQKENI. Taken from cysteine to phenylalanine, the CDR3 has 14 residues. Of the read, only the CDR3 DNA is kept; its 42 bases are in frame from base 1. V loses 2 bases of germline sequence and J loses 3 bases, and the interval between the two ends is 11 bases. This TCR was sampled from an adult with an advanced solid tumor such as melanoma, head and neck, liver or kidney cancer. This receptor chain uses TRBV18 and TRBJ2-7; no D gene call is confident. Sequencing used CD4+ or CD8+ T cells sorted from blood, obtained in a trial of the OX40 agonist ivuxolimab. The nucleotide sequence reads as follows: TGTGCCAGCTCACCAGGGGATTTGGGCTACGAGCAGTACTTC. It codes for CASSPGDLGYEQYF.